This T cell receptor beta chain was retrieved from a study of type 1 regulatory T cells. From the reads, TCRdb called clonotypes with MiXCR, one entry per CDR3 protein. This sample has about 62,000 distinct CDR3 sequences, with approximately 60% found just once. About this clonotype itself: Antigen specificity is unknown.

V was trimmed by 8 bases and J by 9 bases, leaving 17 bases between them. The CDR3 is 14 residues long. Germline CDR1 and CDR2: MDHEN and SYDVKM. The chain recombines TRBV28 with TRBJ1-6; D might be TRBD1 (6 bases). Sequencing was performed on cultured non-Tr1 T cells, either the whole culture or a sorted T cell fraction (not recorded which). This clonotype originated in a human donor in good health. CDR3 coding DNA: TGTGCCAGCTTTTCGACTGCGGGGGCTTCACCCCTCCACTTT. Translation gives CASFSTAGASPLHF.